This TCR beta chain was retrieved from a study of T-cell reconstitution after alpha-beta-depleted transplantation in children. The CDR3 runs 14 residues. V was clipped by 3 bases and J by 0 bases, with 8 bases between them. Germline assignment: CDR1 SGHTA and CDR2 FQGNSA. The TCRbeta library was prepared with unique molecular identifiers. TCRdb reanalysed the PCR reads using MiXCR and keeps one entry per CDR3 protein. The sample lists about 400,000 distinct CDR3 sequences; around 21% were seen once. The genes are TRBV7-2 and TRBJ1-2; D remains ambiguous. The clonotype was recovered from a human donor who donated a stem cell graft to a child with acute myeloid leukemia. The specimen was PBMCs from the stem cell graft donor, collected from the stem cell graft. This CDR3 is CASSFGGTNYGYTF. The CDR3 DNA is TGTGCCAGCAGCTTCGGCGGTACTAACTATGGCTACACCTTC.